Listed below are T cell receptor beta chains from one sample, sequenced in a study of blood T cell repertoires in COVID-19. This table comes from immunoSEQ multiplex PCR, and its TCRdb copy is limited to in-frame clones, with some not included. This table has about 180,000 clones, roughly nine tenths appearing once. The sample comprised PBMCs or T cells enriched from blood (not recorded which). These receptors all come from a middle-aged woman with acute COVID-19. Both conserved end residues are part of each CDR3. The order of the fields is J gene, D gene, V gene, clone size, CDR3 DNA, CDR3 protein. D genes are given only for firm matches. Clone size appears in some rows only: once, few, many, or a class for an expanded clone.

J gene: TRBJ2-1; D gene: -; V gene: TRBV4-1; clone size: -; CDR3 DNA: TGCGCCAGCAGCCAAGGGGACTGGTCGTACAATGAGCAGTTCTTC; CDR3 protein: CASSQGDWSYNEQFF
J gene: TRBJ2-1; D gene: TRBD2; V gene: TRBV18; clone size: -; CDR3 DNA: TGTGCCAGCTCACCCCGGACTAGCGGGGGTGTGGATGAGCAGTTCTTC; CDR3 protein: CASSPRTSGGVDEQFF
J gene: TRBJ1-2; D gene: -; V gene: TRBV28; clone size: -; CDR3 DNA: TGTGCCAGCAGTTTCACGCGGGGCTATGGCTACACCTTC; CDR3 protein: CASSFTRGYGYTF
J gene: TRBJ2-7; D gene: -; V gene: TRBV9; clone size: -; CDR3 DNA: TGTGCCAGCAGCGCCGGAGTTCTTGGGGGGAACTCCTACGAGCAGTACTTC; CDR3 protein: CASSAGVLGGNSYEQYF
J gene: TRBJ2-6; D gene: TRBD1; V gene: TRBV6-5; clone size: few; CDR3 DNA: TGTGCCAGCAATCCACAGGGGTCTGGGGCCAACGTCCTGACTTTC; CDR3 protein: CASNPQGSGANVLTF
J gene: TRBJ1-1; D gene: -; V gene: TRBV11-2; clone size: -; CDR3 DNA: TGTGCCAGCAGCTTAGAGCCAGGTACTGAAGCTTTCTTT; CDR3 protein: CASSLEPGTEAFF
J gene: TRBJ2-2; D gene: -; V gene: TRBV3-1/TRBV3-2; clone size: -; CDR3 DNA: TGTGCCAGCAGCCAAGGGGGAGTCGGCTACACCGGGGAGCTGTTTTTT; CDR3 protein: CASSQGGVGYTGELFF
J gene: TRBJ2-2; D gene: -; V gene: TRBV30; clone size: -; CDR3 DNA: TGTGCCTGGAGTGCCAGGGGCACCGGGGAGCTGTTTTTT; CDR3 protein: CAWSARGTGELFF
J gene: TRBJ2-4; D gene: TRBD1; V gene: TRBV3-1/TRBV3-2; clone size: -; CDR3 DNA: TGTGCCAGCAGCCACGAGACAGGGAACATTCAGTACTTC; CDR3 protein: CASSHETGNIQYF
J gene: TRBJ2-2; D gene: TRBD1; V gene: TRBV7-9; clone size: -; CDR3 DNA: TGTGCCAGCAGCCTGAGGACAGGGCGCGCCACCGGGGAGCTGTTTTTT; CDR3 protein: CASSLRTGRATGELFF
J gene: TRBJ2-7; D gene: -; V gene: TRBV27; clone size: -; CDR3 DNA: TGTGCCAGCAGTCCCTCCCGCGGGGCCTCCTACGAGCAGTACTTC; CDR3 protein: CASSPSRGASYEQYF
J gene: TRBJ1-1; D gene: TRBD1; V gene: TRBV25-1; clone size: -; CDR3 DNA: TGTGCCAGCAGTCAAACCGTGGGACAGGGACCAGCTTTCTTT; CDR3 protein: CASSQTVGQGPAFF
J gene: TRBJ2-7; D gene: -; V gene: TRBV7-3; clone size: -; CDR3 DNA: TGTGCCAGCAGCTTAAGGCCAGGGGATAGTCTGTACTTC; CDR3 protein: CASSLRPGDSLYF
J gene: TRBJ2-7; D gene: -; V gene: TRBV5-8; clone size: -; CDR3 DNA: TGTGCCAGCAGCTTGGAACCTAGGGGGTCCCTCGAGCAGTACTTC; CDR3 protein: CASSLEPRGSLEQYF
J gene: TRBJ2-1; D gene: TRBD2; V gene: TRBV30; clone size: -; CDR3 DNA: TGTGCCTGGAGTAATAATCTAGCGGGAGGGCCGAGGGGGGGTGAGCAGTTCTTC; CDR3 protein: CAWSNNLAGGPRGGEQFF
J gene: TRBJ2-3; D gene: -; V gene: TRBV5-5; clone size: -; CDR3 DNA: TGTGCCAGCACCCCGCCAGGGTCAGGTGCAGATACGCAGTATTTT; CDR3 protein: CASTPPGSGADTQYF
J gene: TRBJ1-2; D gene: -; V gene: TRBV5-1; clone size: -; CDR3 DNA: TGCGCCAGCAGCTTTGGGCCACTGGGCTATGGCTACACCTTC; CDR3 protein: CASSFGPLGYGYTF
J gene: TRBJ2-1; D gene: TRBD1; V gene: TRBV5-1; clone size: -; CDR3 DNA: TGCGCCAGCAGTTCTTCTGCCAGGGGGCTTGAGCAGTTCTTC; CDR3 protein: CASSSSARGLEQFF
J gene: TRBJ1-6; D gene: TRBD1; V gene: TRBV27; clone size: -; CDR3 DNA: TGTGCCAGCAGCATATTAGGGACAGCCTATTCACCCCTCCACTTT; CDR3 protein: CASSILGTAYSPLHF
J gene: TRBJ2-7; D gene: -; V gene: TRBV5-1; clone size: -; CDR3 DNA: TGCGCCAGCAGCTTGGAGGCAGGGGAATGGGAGCAGTACTTC; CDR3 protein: CASSLEAGEWEQYF
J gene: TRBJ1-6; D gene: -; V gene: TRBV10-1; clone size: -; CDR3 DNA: TGCGCCAGCAGTGCCAAAGAGAATTCACCCCTCCACTTT; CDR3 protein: CASSAKENSPLHF
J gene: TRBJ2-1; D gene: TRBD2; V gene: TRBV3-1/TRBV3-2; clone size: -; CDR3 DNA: TGTGCCAGCAGCCTTAGCGGGGGGGTGGACAATGAGCAGTTCTTC; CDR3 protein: CASSLSGGVDNEQFF
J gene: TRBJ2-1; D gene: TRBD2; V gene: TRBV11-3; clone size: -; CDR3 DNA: TGTGCCAGCAGCTTAGACGGGACTAATCCCAATGAGCAGTTCTTC; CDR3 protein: CASSLDGTNPNEQFF
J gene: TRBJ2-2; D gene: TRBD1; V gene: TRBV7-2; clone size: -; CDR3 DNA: TGTGCCAGCAGCCCGGACAGGACGAACACCGGGGAGCTGTTTTTT; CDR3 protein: CASSPDRTNTGELFF
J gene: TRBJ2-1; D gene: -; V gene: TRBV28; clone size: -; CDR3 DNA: TGTGCCAGCAGACCCCCCCAGCGGAGGGCCTACAATGAGCAGTTCTTC; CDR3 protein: CASRPPQRRAYNEQFF
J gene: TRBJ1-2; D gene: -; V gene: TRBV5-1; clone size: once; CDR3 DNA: TGCGCCAGCAGCCTGGACACCCCTAACTATGGCTACACCTTC; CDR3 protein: CASSLDTPNYGYTF
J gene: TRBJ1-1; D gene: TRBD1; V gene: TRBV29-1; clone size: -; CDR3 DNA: TGCAGCGTTGAAGAGGGACAGCAAGCTTTCTTT; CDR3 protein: CSVEEGQQAFF
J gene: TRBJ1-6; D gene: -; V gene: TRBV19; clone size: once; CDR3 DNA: TGTGCCAGTAGTATCATGTCGACCTGGGGCAATAATTCACCCCTCCACTTT; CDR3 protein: CASSIMSTWGNNSPLHF
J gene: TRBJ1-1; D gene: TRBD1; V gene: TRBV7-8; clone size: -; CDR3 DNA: TGTGCCAGACGAACAGGGGTAAAGACGAACACTGAAGCTTTCTTT; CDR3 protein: CARRTGVKTNTEAFF
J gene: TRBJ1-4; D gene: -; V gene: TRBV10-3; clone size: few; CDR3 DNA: TGTGCCATCAGTGCTCCAGGGTCGGAGGAAAAACTGTTTTTT; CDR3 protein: CAISAPGSEEKLFF
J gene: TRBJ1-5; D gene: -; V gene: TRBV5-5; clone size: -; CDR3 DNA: TGTGCCAGCAGCTTGGGGCTGATCAATCAGCCCCAGCATTTT; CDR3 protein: CASSLGLINQPQHF
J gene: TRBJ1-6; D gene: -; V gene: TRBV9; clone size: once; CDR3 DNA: TGTGCCAGCAGCGTCGGAGCAGTTAATTCACCCCTCCACTTT; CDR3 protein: CASSVGAVNSPLHF
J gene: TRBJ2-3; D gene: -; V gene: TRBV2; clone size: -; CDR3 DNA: TGTGCCAGCAGTTTACAGGGTCTCAGTAGCACAGATACGCAGTATTTT; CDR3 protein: CASSLQGLSSTDTQYF
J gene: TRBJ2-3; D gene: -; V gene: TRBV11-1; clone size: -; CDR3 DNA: TGTGCCAGCAGCCGTAGCGCCATTACAGGGTCCGATACGCAGTATTTT; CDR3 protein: CASSRSAITGSDTQYF